The 6 T cell receptor beta chains given below trace back to one sample, sequenced in a study of beta chain features in type 1 diabetes. Every isolated RNA sample was fully reverse transcribed, so sequencing captured expressed TCRB transcripts. Some clones are missing from TCRdb's copy, which holds only in-frame ones; the method was immunoSEQ multiplex PCR. The table shows about 330,000 clones, with approximately 9.9% occurring only once. Sequenced: naive CD4+ T cells from blood. Receptors originate from a woman aged 30 to 39 in good health.

In its sample, this clone was seen a few times. This chain uses TRBV4-1 with TRBJ2-7, with TRBD1 matching 9 bases. This CDR3 has 16 amino acids. V shed 2 bases, J shed 2 bases, and the junction held 7 bases outside the gene matches. From germline, CDR1 is MGHRA and CDR2 YSYEKL. The CDR3 is CASSQTEGQGTYEQYF. CDR3 nucleotides: TGCGCCAGCAGCCAAACCGAGGGACAGGGAACCTACGAGCAGTACTTC.

J is TRBJ1-2 and V is TRBV7-6; D possibly corresponds to TRBD1 (5 bases). V lost 5 bases and J 1 base, leaving 11 bases between the germline ends. Germline lookup yields CDR1 SGHVS and CDR2 FNYEAQ. The CDR3 loop spans 14 amino acids. The DNA of the CDR3 is TGTGCCAGCAGCCCCTCGGACAATAACTATGGCTACACCTTC. Translated: CASSPSDNNYGYTF.

This clone was picked up a small number of times. The chain recombines TRBV4-3 with TRBJ2-5; D is possibly TRBD2 (5 bases). Germline V gene data show CDR1 as LGHNA and CDR2 as YSLEER. This CDR3 is built from 16 residues. The ends were cut back, 1 base at V and 10 bases at J, with 22 bases in the middle. CDR3 DNA: TGCGCCAGCAGCCAAGGGGCGGGTCTTCCAATGCCGGACCAGTACTTC. It codes for CASSQGAGLPMPDQYF.

This clone came up a few times. The CDR3 protein is CAWNGLHNEQFF. The CDR3 DNA is TGTGCCTGGAACGGACTTCACAATGAGCAGTTCTTC. V gene TRBV30 combines with J gene TRBJ2-1; weak D call: TRBD2 (5 bases). The V end lost 4 bases, the J end lost 5 bases, and 9 bases lay between the germline ends. This CDR3 spans 12 amino acids. Germline V gene sequence: CDR1 GTSNPN, CDR2 SVGIG (reference sequence).

The chain employs TRBV28 and TRBJ2-6; D gene unclear. Trimming took off 2 bases at V and 0 bases at J, with 8 bases between the two ends. This CDR3 is 16 amino acids long. Germline V lookup: CDR1 MDHEN, CDR2 SYDVKM. The CDR3 DNA reads as TGTGCCAGCAGTTTAGGGCCAATCTCTGGGGCCAACGTCCTGACTTTC. Its protein product is CASSLGPISGANVLTF.

CDR3 sequence (DNA): TGTGCCAGCAGTTACTCGATACTAGCGGGAGCAGAGACCCAGTACTTC. The encoded protein is CASSYSILAGAETQYF. J is TRBJ2-5 and V is TRBV6-5; 11 bases align to TRBD2. The CDR3 sequence is 16 residues long. The J segment lost 4 bases and the V segment lost 0 bases, leaving 4 bases of the junction unmatched. Germline assignment: CDR1 MNHEY and CDR2 SVGAGI.